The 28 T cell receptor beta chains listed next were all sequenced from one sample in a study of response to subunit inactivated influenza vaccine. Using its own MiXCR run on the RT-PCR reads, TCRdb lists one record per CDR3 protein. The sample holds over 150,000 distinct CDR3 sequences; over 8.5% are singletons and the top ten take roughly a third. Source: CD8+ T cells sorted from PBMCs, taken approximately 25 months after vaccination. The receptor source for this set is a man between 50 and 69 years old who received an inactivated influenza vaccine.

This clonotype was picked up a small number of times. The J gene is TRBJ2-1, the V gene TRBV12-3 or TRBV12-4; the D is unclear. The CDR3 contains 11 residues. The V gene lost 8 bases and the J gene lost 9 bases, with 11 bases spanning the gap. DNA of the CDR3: TGTGCCAGCGCGCTAGGTTTTGAGCAGTTCTTC. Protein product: CASALGFEQFF.

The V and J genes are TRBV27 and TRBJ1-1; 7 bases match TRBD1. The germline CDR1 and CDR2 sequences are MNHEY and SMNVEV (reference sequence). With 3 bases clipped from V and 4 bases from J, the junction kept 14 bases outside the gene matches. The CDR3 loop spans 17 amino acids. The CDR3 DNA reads TGTGCCAGCAGTTTCCTCTCCCGACAGGGATGGCCCACTGAAGCTTTCTTT. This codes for CASSFLSRQGWPTEAFF.

The CDR3 loop reads CASSSDGLAGVNEQFF. The CDR3 region has the DNA TGTGCCAGCAGTTCCGATGGACTAGCGGGAGTCAATGAGCAGTTCTTC. V usage is TRBV12-3 or TRBV12-4 and J usage is TRBJ2-1; 13 nucleotides line up with TRBD2. CDR3 length equals 16 residues. Trimming cost V 4 bases and J 6 bases; bases outside gene matches: 6.

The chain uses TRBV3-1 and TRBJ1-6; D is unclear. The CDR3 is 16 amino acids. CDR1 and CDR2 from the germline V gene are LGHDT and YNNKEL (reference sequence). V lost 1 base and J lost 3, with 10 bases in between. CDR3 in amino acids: CASSQGFVIYNSPLHF. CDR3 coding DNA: TGTGCCAGCAGCCAAGGATTTGTAATCTATAATTCACCCCTCCACTTT.

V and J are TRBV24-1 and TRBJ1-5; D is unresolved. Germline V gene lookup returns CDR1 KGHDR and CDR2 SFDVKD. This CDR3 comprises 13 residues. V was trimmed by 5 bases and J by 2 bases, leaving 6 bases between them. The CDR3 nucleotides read TGTGCCACCAGTGCTTGGGGCAATCAGCCCCAGCATTTT. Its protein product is CATSAWGNQPQHF.

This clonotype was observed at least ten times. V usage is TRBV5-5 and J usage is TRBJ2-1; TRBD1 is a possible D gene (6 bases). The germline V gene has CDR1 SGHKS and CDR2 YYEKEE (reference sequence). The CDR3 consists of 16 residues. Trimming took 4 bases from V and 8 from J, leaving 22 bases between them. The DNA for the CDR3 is TGTGCCAGCAGCGAAACAGGGCCCTTCTTTTTGGATGAGCAGTTCTTC. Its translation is CASSETGPFFLDEQFF.

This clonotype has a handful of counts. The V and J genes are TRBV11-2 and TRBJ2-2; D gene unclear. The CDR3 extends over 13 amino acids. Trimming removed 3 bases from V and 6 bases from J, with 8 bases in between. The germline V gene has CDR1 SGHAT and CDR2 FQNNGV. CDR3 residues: CASSLYSAGELFF. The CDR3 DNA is TGTGCCAGCAGCTTGTACAGTGCCGGGGAGCTGTTTTTT.

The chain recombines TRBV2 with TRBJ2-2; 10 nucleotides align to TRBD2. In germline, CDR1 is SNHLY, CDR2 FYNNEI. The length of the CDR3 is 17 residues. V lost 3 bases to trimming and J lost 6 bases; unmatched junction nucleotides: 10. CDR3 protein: CASSDPQRGGSAGELFF. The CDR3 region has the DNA TGTGCCAGCAGTGATCCCCAGCGGGGGGGCTCCGCCGGGGAGCTGTTTTTT.

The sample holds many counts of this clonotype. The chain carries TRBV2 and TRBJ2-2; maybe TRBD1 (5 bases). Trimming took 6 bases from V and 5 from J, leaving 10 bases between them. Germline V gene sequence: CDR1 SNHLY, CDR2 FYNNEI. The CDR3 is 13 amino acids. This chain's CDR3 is CASRERTTGELFF. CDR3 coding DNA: TGTGCCAGCAGAGAAAGGACAACCGGGGAGCTGTTTTTT.

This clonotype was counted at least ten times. CDR3 sequence (DNA): TGCGCCAGCAGCCAAGAGACAGGGGGCGACTATGGCTACACCTTC. It encodes CASSQETGGDYGYTF. The chain is built from TRBV4-3 and TRBJ1-2; 10 bases fit TRBD1. CDR1 and CDR2 from the germline V gene are LGHNA and YSLEER. J was trimmed by 3 bases and V by 0 bases; bases with no gene match: 1. CDR3 length equals 15 residues.

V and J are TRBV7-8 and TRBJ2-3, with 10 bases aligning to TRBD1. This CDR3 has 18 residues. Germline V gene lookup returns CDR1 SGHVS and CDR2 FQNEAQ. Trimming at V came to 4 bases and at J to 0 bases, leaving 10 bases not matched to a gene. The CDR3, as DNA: TGTGCCAGCAGCTCGCCGGACAGGGGGTTTTATAGCACAGATACGCAGTATTTT. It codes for CASSSPDRGFYSTDTQYF.

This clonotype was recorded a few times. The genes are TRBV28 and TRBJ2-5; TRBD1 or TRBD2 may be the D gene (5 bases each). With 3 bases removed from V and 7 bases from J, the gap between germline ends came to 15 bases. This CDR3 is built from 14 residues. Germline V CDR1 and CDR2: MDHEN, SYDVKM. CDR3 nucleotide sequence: TGTGCCAGCAGTTTCCCCACGGGGCCCGGGACCCAGTACTTC. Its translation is CASSFPTGPGTQYF. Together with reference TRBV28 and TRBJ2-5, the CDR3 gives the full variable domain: DVKVTQSSRYLVKRTGEKVFLECVQDMDHENMFWYRQDPGLGLRLIYFSYDVKMKEKGDIPEGYSVSREKKERFSLILESASTNQTSMYLCASSFPTGPGTQYFGPGTRLLVL.

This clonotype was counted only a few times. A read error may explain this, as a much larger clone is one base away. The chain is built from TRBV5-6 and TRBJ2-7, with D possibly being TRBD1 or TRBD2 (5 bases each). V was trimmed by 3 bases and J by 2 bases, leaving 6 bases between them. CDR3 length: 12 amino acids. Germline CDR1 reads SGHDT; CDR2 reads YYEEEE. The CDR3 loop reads CASSWGTYEQYF. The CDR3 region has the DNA TGTGCCAGCAGCTGGGGGACCTACGAGCAGTACTTC.

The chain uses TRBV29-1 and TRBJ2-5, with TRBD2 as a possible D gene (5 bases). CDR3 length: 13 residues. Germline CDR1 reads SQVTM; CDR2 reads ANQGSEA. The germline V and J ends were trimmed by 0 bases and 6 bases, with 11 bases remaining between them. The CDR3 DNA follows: TGCAGCGTTGAAGATGGCGGGTTGAAGACCCAGTACTTC. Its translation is CSVEDGGLKTQYF.

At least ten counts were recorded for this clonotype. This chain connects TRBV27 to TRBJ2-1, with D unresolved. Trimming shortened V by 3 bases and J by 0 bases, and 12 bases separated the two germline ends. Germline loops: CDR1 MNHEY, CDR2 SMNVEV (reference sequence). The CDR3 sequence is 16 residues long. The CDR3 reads CASSLTLLSSYNEQFF. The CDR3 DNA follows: TGTGCCAGCAGTTTGACACTTTTGAGCTCCTACAATGAGCAGTTCTTC.

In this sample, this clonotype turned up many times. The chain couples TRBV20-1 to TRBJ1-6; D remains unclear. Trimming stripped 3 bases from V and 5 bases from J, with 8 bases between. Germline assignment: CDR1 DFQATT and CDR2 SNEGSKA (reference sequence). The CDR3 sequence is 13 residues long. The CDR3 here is CSASPVDNSPLHF. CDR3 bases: TGCAGTGCTAGCCCGGTCGATAATTCACCCCTCCACTTT.

CDR3 nucleotide sequence: TGTGCCAGCAGTGAATTACCGGGACAGGGGTTCACAGATACGCAGTATTTT. Encoded protein: CASSELPGQGFTDTQYF. This chain links TRBV27 with TRBJ2-3, with TRBD1 matching over 10 bases. Germline V CDR1 and CDR2: MNHEY, SMNVEV (reference sequence). The CDR3 extends over 17 amino acids. The V gene end was trimmed by 5 bases and the J gene end by 2 bases; junction bases not matched to a gene: 10.

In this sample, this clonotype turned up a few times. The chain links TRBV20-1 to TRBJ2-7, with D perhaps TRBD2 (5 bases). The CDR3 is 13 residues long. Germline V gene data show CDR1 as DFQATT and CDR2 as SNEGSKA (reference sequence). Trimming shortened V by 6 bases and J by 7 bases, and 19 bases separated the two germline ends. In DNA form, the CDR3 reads TGCAGTGCCAACCGGGAAAGTACTTTGGAGCAGTACTTC. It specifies CSANRESTLEQYF.

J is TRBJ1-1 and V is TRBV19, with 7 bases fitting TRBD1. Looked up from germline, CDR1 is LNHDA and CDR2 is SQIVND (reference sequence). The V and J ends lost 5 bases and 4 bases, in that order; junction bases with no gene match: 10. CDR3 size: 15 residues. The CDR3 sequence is CASSLHPGGGTEAFF. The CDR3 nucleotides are TGTGCCAGTAGTCTACATCCAGGGGGTGGCACTGAAGCTTTCTTT. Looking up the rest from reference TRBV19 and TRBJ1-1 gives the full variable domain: DGGITQSPKYLFRKEGQNVTLSCEQNLNHDAMYWYRQDPGQGLRLIYYSQIVNDFQKGDIAEGYSVSREKKESFPLTVTSAQKNPTAFYLCASSLHPGGGTEAFFGQGTRLTVV.

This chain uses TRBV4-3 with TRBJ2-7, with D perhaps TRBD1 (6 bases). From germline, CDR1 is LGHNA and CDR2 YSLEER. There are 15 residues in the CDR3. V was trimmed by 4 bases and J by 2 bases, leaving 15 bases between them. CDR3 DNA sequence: TGCGCCAGCAGCCCAATTCCGACAGGACCCTACGAGCAGTACTTC. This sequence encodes CASSPIPTGPYEQYF.

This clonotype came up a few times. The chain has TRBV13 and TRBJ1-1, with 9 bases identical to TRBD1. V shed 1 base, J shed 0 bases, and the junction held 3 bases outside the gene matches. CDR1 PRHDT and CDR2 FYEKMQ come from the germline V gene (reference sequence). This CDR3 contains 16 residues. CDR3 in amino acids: CASSLVTGGMNTEAFF. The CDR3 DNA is TGTGCCAGCAGCTTAGTGACAGGGGGGATGAACACTGAAGCTTTCTTT.

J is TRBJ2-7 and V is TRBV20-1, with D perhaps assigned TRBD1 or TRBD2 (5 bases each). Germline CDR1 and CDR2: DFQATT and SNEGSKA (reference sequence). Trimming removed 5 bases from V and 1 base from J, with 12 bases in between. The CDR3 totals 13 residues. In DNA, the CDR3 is TGCAGTGCTTGGGACCGTTTGTCCTACGAGCAGTACTTC. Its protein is CSAWDRLSYEQYF.

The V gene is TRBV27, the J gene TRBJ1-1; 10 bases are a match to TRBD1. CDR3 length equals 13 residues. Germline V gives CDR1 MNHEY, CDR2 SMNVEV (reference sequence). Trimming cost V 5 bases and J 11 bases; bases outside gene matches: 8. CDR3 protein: CASSRGTGVSAFF. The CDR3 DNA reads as TGTGCCAGCAGTCGCGGGACAGGGGTCTCGGCTTTCTTT.

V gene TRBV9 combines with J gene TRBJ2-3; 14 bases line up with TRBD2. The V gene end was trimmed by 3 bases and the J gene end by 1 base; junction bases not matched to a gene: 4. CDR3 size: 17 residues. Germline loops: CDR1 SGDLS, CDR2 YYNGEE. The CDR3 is CASSGLAGGPRTDTQYF. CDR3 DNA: TGTGCCAGCAGCGGACTAGCGGGGGGGCCCCGCACAGATACGCAGTATTTT.

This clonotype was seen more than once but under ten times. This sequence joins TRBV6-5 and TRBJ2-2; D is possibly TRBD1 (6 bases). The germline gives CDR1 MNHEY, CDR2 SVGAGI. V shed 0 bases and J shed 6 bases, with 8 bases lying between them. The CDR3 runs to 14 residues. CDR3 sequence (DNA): TGTGCCAGCAGTTACTCGGACAGACCCGGGGAGCTGTTTTTT. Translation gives CASSYSDRPGELFF.

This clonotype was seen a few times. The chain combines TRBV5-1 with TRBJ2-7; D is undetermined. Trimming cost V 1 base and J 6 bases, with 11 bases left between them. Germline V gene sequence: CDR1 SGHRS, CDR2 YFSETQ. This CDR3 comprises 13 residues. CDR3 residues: CASSLPSLGEQYF. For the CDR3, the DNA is TGCGCCAGCAGCTTGCCCAGTTTGGGCGAGCAGTACTTC.

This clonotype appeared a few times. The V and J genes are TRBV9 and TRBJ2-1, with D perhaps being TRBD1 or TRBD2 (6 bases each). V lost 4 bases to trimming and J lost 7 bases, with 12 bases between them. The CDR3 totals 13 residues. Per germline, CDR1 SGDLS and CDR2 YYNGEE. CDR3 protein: CASSLTRGNEQFF. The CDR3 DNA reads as TGTGCCAGCAGCCTGACTAGGGGGAATGAGCAGTTCTTC. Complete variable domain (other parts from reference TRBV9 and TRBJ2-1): DSGVTQTPKHLITATGQRVTLRCSPRSGDLSVYWYQQSLDQGLQFLIQYYNGEERAKGNILERFSAQQFPDLHSELNLSSLELGDSALYFCASSLTRGNEQFFGPGTRLTVL.

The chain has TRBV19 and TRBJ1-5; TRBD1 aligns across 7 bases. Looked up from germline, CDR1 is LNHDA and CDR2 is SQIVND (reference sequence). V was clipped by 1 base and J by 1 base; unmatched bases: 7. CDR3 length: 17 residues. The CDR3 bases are TGTGCCAGTAGTATAGGGGCAGGGGGTGCCAGCAATCAGCCCCAGCATTTT. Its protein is CASSIGAGGASNQPQHF.